This TCR beta chain emerged from a study of T cell responses to AZD1222 COVID-19 vaccine. Whole-study context: Analyses pooled second doses at about 4 or about 12 weeks. Findings of the study overall: The reported proportion of spike-specific TCRs targeting unmutated variant regions was nearly half. Breadth and depth of Spike-specific TCRs rose after two AZD1222 doses. At baseline, seropositivity was found in only five or six AZD1222 recipients.

Libraries were prepared by immunoSEQ multiplex PCR; TCRdb keeps only in-frame clonotypes and omits some of them. Here the sample spans around 160,000 clones, roughly 90% being singletons. With respect to this clone: Its antigen is not known.

Germline loops: CDR1 SGHAT, CDR2 FQNNGV. V lost 5 bases, J lost 1 base, and 19 bases lay in between. The CDR3 sequence is 17 residues long. This sequence originates from an adult in good health. This specimen was peripheral blood, taken on day 0 of AZD1222 vaccination. The chain employs TRBV11-2 and TRBJ2-3; the D gene is possibly TRBD2 (6 bases). The CDR3 DNA follows: TGTGCCAGCAGCCCGATTGGGCGGGGCAGGGGCACAGATACGCAGTATTTT. Amino acid sequence: CASSPIGRGRGTDTQYF. Full variable domain (remainder filled in from reference TRBV11-2 and TRBJ2-3): EAGVAQSPRYKIIEKRQSVAFWCNPISGHATLYWYQQILGQGPKLLIQFQNNGVVDDSQLPKDRFSAERLKGVDSTLKIQPAKLEDSAVYLCASSPIGRGRGTDTQYFGPGTRLTVL.